The 5 T cell receptor beta chains below were found in one sample sequenced in a study of shared clonotypes between healthy human individuals. Libraries were prepared by immunoSEQ multiplex PCR; TCRdb keeps only in-frame clonotypes and omits some of them. This table holds about 600,000 clones, about 97% found once. Input material: naive CD4+ T cells sorted from blood. Subset: CD45RA+ positively selected. These receptors originate from a woman aged 25-40 years in good health.

The rearrangement joins TRBV9 to TRBJ2-5; TRBD2 agrees at 11 bases. V shed 3 bases and J 11 bases; nucleotides not matched to a gene: 12. Germline loops: CDR1 SGDLS, CDR2 YYNGEE. The CDR3 is made up of 15 amino acids. The CDR3 DNA sequence: TGTGCCAGCAGCGCCTCACTAGCGGGAGATGGTGAGCAGTACTTC. Translating it yields CASSASLAGDGEQYF.

CDR3 region: CASSEGGRWDQPQHF. The CDR3 bases are TGTGCCAGCAGTGAGGGGGGCAGATGGGATCAGCCCCAGCATTTT. The chain uses TRBV2 and TRBJ1-5, with D tentatively TRBD1 (6 bases). Germline V gene sequence: CDR1 SNHLY, CDR2 FYNNEI. CDR3 length: 15 amino acids. V dropped 3 bases and J dropped 5 bases, with 14 bases sitting between them.

This sequence joins TRBV4-1 and TRBJ1-1; a weak D match, TRBD1 (6 bases). CDR3 length: 20 amino acids. Germline CDR1 reads MGHRA; CDR2 reads YSYEKL. V was shortened by 3 bases and J by 5 bases, with 31 bases between the two germline ends. The chain's CDR3 is CASSQLIRGLVNREDTEAFF. DNA for the CDR3: TGCGCCAGCAGCCAGCTCATTAGGGGATTAGTTAACAGGGAGGATACTGAAGCTTTCTTT.

V gene TRBV28 combines with J gene TRBJ1-5, with D tentatively TRBD1 (5 bases). The germline V and J ends were trimmed by 10 bases and 5 bases, with 12 bases remaining between them. The germline CDR1 and CDR2 sequences are MDHEN and SYDVKM. The CDR3 has 12 amino acids. The CDR3 sequence is CATEEGDQPQHF. CDR3 coding DNA: TGTGCCACAGAAGAAGGGGATCAGCCCCAGCATTTT. The full variable domain, completed using reference TRBV28 and TRBJ1-5, is DVKVTQSSRYLVKRTGEKVFLECVQDMDHENMFWYRQDPGLGLRLIYFSYDVKMKEKGDIPEGYSVSREKKERFSLILESASTNQTSMYLCATEEGDQPQHFGDGTRLSIL.

This clone came up once. J is TRBJ2-2 and V is TRBV5-1; 8 nucleotides agree with TRBD2. Trimming at V came to 7 bases and at J to 2 bases, leaving 13 bases not matched to a gene. The CDR3 is 17 amino acids. Germline assignment: CDR1 SGHRS and CDR2 YFSETQ. CDR3 nucleotides: TGCGCCAGCTCCATGACTGGGGCGGGAGGTAACACCGGGGAGCTGTTTTTT. Its protein is CASSMTGAGGNTGELFF.